The 24 T cell receptor beta chains presented below share a single source sample, sequenced in a study of blood T cell repertoires in COVID-19. Sequencing used immunoSEQ multiplex PCR; TCRdb keeps in-frame clones, though not all of them. The sample yields a few hundred thousand clones, 85% to 90% seen once. The sequenced material came from PBMCs or T cells enriched from blood (not recorded which). These receptors were collected from a man aged 25-40 years who had recovered from COVID-19.

CDR3 sequence reads: CASTGTGETGELFF. DNA of the CDR3: TGTGCCAGTACCGGGACAGGGGAGACCGGGGAGCTGTTTTTT. The gene calls are TRBV2 and TRBJ2-2, with 10 bases lining up with TRBD1. CDR1 SNHLY and CDR2 FYNNEI come from the germline V gene. V shed 9 bases, J shed 5 bases, and the junction held 6 bases outside the gene matches. The CDR3 covers 14 residues.

V gene TRBV5-1 combines with J gene TRBJ1-1, with TRBD1 as a possible D gene (5 bases). Germline V gene data show CDR1 as SGHRS and CDR2 as YFSETQ. The CDR3 runs to 14 residues. V was cut by 0 bases and J by 2 bases, with 8 bases left in between. The CDR3 is CASSLGQPNTEAFF. For the CDR3, the DNA is TGCGCCAGCAGCTTGGGACAGCCCAACACTGAAGCTTTCTTT.

The rearrangement links TRBV7-2 to TRBJ2-2; D not certain. Trimming pared 1 base from V and 0 bases from J, leaving 6 bases between. The CDR3 has 15 amino acids. The germline gives CDR1 SGHTA, CDR2 FQGNSA. CDR3 in amino acids: CASSLDSSNTGELFF. The CDR3 DNA sequence: TGTGCCAGCAGCTTAGACTCCTCGAACACCGGGGAGCTGTTTTTT.

The chain recombines TRBV9 with TRBJ1-3; the D gene is possibly TRBD1 (5 bases). Germline assignment: CDR1 SGDLS and CDR2 YYNGEE. V lost 4 bases and J 2 bases, leaving 13 bases between the germline ends. The CDR3 loop spans 15 amino acids. The CDR3 DNA sequence: TGTGCCAGCAGCCCTTCTCCCAGGGCTGGAAACACCATATATTTT. Translating gives CASSPSPRAGNTIYF.

This clone was recorded only once. The CDR3 loop reads CASSSRGLLSPYEQYF. Here the CDR3 DNA reads TGTGCCAGCAGCTCGAGGGGGTTGCTTTCTCCCTACGAGCAGTACTTC. The genes are TRBV11-2 and TRBJ2-7, with D possibly matching TRBD1 (6 bases). Trimming left V 4 bases short and J 2 bases short, with 18 bases between. The CDR3 contains 16 residues. CDR1 is SGHAT and CDR2 is FQNNGV in the germline V gene. Full variable domain (remainder filled in from reference TRBV11-2 and TRBJ2-7): EAGVAQSPRYKIIEKRQSVAFWCNPISGHATLYWYQQILGQGPKLLIQFQNNGVVDDSQLPKDRFSAERLKGVDSTLKIQPAKLEDSAVYLCASSSRGLLSPYEQYFGPGTRLTVT.

The chain has TRBV7-2 and TRBJ1-1; 8 nucleotides align to TRBD1. Unmatched junction bases numbered 8, after V lost 4 bases and J lost 1 base. CDR1 SGHTA and CDR2 FQGNSA come from the germline V gene. CDR3 length equals 16 residues. CDR3 sequence (DNA): TGTGCCAGCAGCTGGCGACAGGGGCTGGGGAACACTGAAGCTTTCTTT. Amino acid sequence: CASSWRQGLGNTEAFF.

V usage is TRBV4-2 and J usage is TRBJ2-7, with TRBD2 as a possible D gene (6 bases). V was cut by 0 bases and J by 4 bases, with 10 bases left in between. Germline V gene data show CDR1 as LGHNA and CDR2 as YNFKEQ. This CDR3 is built from 14 residues. CDR3: CASSQEIGGYEQYF. The CDR3 DNA is TGTGCCAGCAGCCAAGAGATTGGGGGGTACGAGCAGTACTTC.

The rearrangement links TRBV5-1 to TRBJ2-3; a possible D gene is TRBD2 (5 bases). Trimming removed 1 base at V and 0 bases at J, with 9 bases between. CDR3 length equals 15 residues. The germline CDR1 and CDR2 sequences are SGHRS and YFSETQ. The CDR3 DNA sequence: TGCGCCAGCAGCTTGAACCGGGGAAGCACAGATACGCAGTATTTT. This translates into CASSLNRGSTDTQYF.

The chain employs TRBV12-5 and TRBJ1-1; perhaps TRBD1 as D (6 bases). Germline V CDR1 and CDR2: LGHNT, FRNRAP. V gave up 5 bases and J gave up 0 bases, with 16 bases separating them. This CDR3 has 16 residues. CDR3 nucleotide sequence: TGTGCTAGTGGTCGCTTCCGGACAGACCTGAACACTGAAGCTTTCTTT. The encoded protein is CASGRFRTDLNTEAFF.

The gene calls are TRBV5-6 and TRBJ2-1; 8 bases are a match to TRBD1. V shed 3 bases and J 3 bases; nucleotides not matched to a gene: 8. Germline V gene lookup returns CDR1 SGHDT and CDR2 YYEEEE. This CDR3 comprises 16 residues. In DNA form, the CDR3 reads TGTGCCAGCAGCTGGGCGGGACAGGTCCTCTACAATGAGCAGTTCTTC. Its translation is CASSWAGQVLYNEQFF.

This rearrangement joins TRBV30 to TRBJ1-1, with no clear D. CDR1 and CDR2 (germline): GTSNPN, SVGIG (reference sequence). CDR3 size: 11 residues. Written as DNA, the CDR3 is TGTGCACAAAAAGCGGGGAGAGAAGCTTTCTTT. Residues: CAQKAGREAFF.

This rearrangement joins TRBV24-1 to TRBJ2-4; D is unresolved. Germline CDR1 reads KGHDR; CDR2 reads SFDVKD. The CDR3 is 13 amino acids. Trimming removed 9 bases from V and 1 base from J, with 9 bases in between. The CDR3 DNA is TGTGCCACCCTAGACCTTGCCAAAAACATTCAGTACTTC. It yields the protein CATLDLAKNIQYF.

The rearrangement uses TRBV3-1 (or the pseudogene TRBV3-2) and TRBJ1-2; D is ambiguous. V lost 0 bases and J 4 bases, leaving 15 bases between the germline ends. The CDR3 has 16 amino acids. Looked up from germline, CDR1 is LGHDT and CDR2 is YNNKEL (reference sequence). This CDR3 reads CASSQDGDIQFYGYTF. CDR3 in DNA: TGTGCCAGCAGCCAAGACGGGGATATACAGTTCTATGGCTACACCTTC.

This sequence joins TRBV18 and TRBJ2-5, with 7 bases aligning to TRBD1. Germline V gene sequence: CDR1 KGHSH, CDR2 LQKENI. This CDR3 spans 14 amino acids. Trimming cost V 3 bases and J 5 bases; bases outside gene matches: 6. The DNA of the CDR3 is TGTGCCAGCTCACCTAGGGACAGCAAGGAGACCCAGTACTTC. This codes for CASSPRDSKETQYF.

The sample holds one count of this clone. This chain joins TRBV19 and TRBJ2-1, with 9 nucleotides matching TRBD2. J gave up 6 bases and V 5 bases, and 20 bases lay outside the gene matches. Germline assignment: CDR1 LNHDA and CDR2 SQIVND (reference sequence). CDR3 length: 19 residues. The CDR3 coding sequence is TGTGCCAGTAGTTCACGAACAAAATTAGCGGGAGTCCTGTCCAATGAGCAGTTCTTC. The encoded protein is CASSSRTKLAGVLSNEQFF.

V and J are TRBV4-1 and TRBJ2-6, with 7 positions matching TRBD1. Per the germline V gene, CDR1 is MGHRA and CDR2 is YSYEKL. V shed 5 bases and J 0 bases; nucleotides not matched to a gene: 7. The CDR3 contains 17 residues. CDR3 sequence: CASSDGTVNSGANVLTF. Written as DNA, the CDR3 is TGCGCCAGCAGCGATGGGACAGTCAACTCTGGGGCCAACGTCCTGACTTTC.

The gene calls are TRBV4-1 and TRBJ2-4; TRBD1 matches at 7 bases. V lost 1 base, J lost 0 bases, and 3 bases stayed unmatched. From germline, CDR1 is MGHRA and CDR2 YSYEKL. The CDR3 is 16 residues long. The CDR3 DNA is TGCGCCAGCAGCCAAGGACAGGGTTTAGCCAAAAACATTCAGTACTTC. Its protein is CASSQGQGLAKNIQYF.

This clone was seen more than once but under ten times. The J gene is TRBJ2-1, the V gene TRBV3-1 (or the pseudogene TRBV3-2), with 9 bases fitting TRBD1. The CDR3 sequence is 18 residues long. The germline CDR1 and CDR2 sequences are LGHDT and YNNKEL (reference sequence). V gave up 1 base and J gave up 5 bases; unmatched junction bases: 12. The CDR3 DNA follows: TGTGCCAGCAGCCAAGCCTCCCTGGGGACAGGGCCTCACAATGAGCAGTTCTTC. This translates into CASSQASLGTGPHNEQFF.

This rearrangement joins TRBV2 to TRBJ2-7; maybe TRBD1 (5 bases). Germline loops: CDR1 SNHLY, CDR2 FYNNEI. The CDR3 loop spans 14 amino acids. Trimming removed 7 bases at V and 2 bases at J, with 15 bases between. Here the CDR3 DNA reads TGTGCCAGCAAAAAACGTGACAGAGCCTACGAGCAGTACTTC. Encoded protein: CASKKRDRAYEQYF.

This clone showed up just once. The genes are TRBV18 and TRBJ1-2, with D unresolved. V was pared by 4 bases and J by 3 bases, with 15 bases between. The CDR3 consists of 15 residues. CDR1 and CDR2 from the germline V gene are KGHSH and LQKENI. In DNA form, the CDR3 reads TGTGCCAGCTCACTCCTAGCGACTGAATACTATGGCTACACCTTC. It codes for CASSLLATEYYGYTF.

The rearrangement uses TRBV27 and TRBJ1-5, with 7 bases fitting TRBD1. This CDR3 spans 15 amino acids. Germline CDR1 and CDR2: MNHEY and SMNVEV (reference sequence). V shed 5 bases, J shed 4 bases, and the junction held 8 bases outside the gene matches. CDR3 nucleotides: TGTGCCAGCAGTATTACAGGGGAATCTAATCAGCCCCAGCATTTT. Amino acid sequence: CASSITGESNQPQHF.

The CDR3 protein is CASSYRTGTNEQFF. CDR3 DNA: TGTGCCAGCAGTTACCGGACAGGCACCAATGAGCAGTTCTTC. The chain employs TRBV6-5 and TRBJ2-1; TRBD1 agrees at 7 bases. Germline V lookup: CDR1 MNHEY, CDR2 SVGAGI. After removal of 2 bases from V and 6 bases from J, the junction contained 4 bases not matched to a gene. CDR3 length equals 14 residues.

CDR3 residues: CASTMDFSYNEQFF. In nucleotides, the CDR3 is TGTGCCAGCACCATGGACTTCTCCTACAATGAGCAGTTCTTC. The genes are TRBV7-2 and TRBJ2-1, with D maybe TRBD2 (5 bases). V gave up 7 bases and J gave up 0 bases, with 10 bases separating them. The CDR3 consists of 14 residues. CDR1 and CDR2 from the germline V gene are SGHTA and FQGNSA.

This clone was recorded a few times. The V call is TRBV27, the J call TRBJ1-2; 7 nucleotides match TRBD1. Unmatched junction bases numbered 6, after V lost 4 bases and J lost 1 base. The CDR3 length is 15 residues. Germline CDR1 MNHEY, CDR2 SMNVEV (reference sequence). The CDR3 loop reads CASSSNRGGNYGYTF. The CDR3 nucleotides are TGTGCCAGCAGTTCTAACAGGGGTGGTAACTATGGCTACACCTTC.